Following are 19 T cell receptor beta chains from one sample sequenced in a study of technical replicates of blood from a handful of donors. Using immunoSEQ multiplex PCR, the repertoire was profiled, and TCRdb retains in-frame clones only, with some absent. The table has 70,000 to 80,000 clones, about 90% seen once. The sequencing sample was made of T cells isolated from PBMCs. These receptors came from a human donor in good health.

This chain connects TRBV25-1 to TRBJ2-3; D not resolved. V was clipped by 5 bases and J by 6 bases, with 12 bases between them. The CDR3 has 13 residues. In germline, CDR1 is MGHDK, CDR2 SYGVNS. The CDR3 region is CASSSSTVDTQYF. The DNA of the CDR3 is TGTGCCAGCAGTTCATCCACGGTGGATACGCAGTATTTT.

The V and J genes are TRBV7-2 and TRBJ2-7; D not certain. The germline V gene encodes CDR1 SGHTA and CDR2 FQGNSA. CDR3 size: 13 residues. V was trimmed by 0 bases and J by 2 bases, leaving 5 bases between them. The DNA of the CDR3 is TGTGCCAGCAGCTTAGCCCCTACCTACGAGCAGTACTTC. Translating gives CASSLAPTYEQYF.

The chain carries TRBV5-4 and TRBJ2-1; D not certain. Trimming took off 8 bases at V and 4 bases at J, with 7 bases between the two ends. The germline V gene encodes CDR1 SGHNT and CDR2 YYREEE (reference sequence). This CDR3 has 11 amino acids. The CDR3 nucleotides read TGTGCCAGTAGACTGTACAATGAGCAGTTCTTC. It specifies CASRLYNEQFF.

This chain links TRBV6-6 with TRBJ1-1, with 7 bases identical to TRBD1. Trimming removed 5 bases from V and 1 base from J; junction bases left unmatched: 7. This CDR3 spans 15 amino acids. CDR1 and CDR2 (germline): MNHNY, SVGAGI (reference sequence). CDR3 amino acids: CASSRPGQPNTEAFF. The CDR3, as DNA: TGTGCCAGCAGTCGGCCGGGACAGCCGAACACTGAAGCTTTCTTT.

The chain carries TRBV7-7 and TRBJ2-5; D possibly corresponds to TRBD2 (7 bases). The CDR3 length is 14 residues. V was clipped by 3 bases and J by 5 bases, with 13 bases between them. Germline V lookup: CDR1 SSHAT, CDR2 FNYEAQ (reference sequence). The chain's CDR3 is CASSLVGGRETQYF. The CDR3 bases are TGTGCCAGCAGCTTGGTCGGGGGGCGGGAGACCCAGTACTTC.

The chain employs TRBV11-2 and TRBJ2-1; weak D call: TRBD2 (6 bases). V dropped 1 base and J dropped 14 bases, with 9 bases sitting between them. Looked up from germline, CDR1 is SGHAT and CDR2 is FQNNGV. This CDR3 comprises 11 residues. In nucleotides, the CDR3 is TGTGCCAGCAGCTTAGCGGGAGCTAAGTTCTTC. Translating it yields CASSLAGAKFF.

The chain links TRBV7-6 to TRBJ2-7; weak D call: TRBD2 (6 bases). Germline V lookup: CDR1 SGHVS, CDR2 FNYEAQ. The length of the CDR3 is 15 residues. V was trimmed by 1 base and J by 0 bases, leaving 10 bases between them. CDR3 nucleotide sequence: TGTGCCAGCAGCTTAGTTGGGGGGTCCTCCTACGAGCAGTACTTC. The encoded protein is CASSLVGGSSYEQYF.

The gene calls are TRBV19 and TRBJ1-5, with D possibly matching TRBD1 (5 bases). Germline values: CDR1 LNHDA, CDR2 SQIVND (reference sequence). V dropped 0 bases and J dropped 6 bases, with 12 bases sitting between them. This CDR3 is 15 amino acids long. CDR3 loop: CASSIDGGAGQPQHF. CDR3 coding DNA: TGTGCCAGTAGTATAGATGGCGGGGCTGGTCAGCCCCAGCATTTT.

The chain carries TRBV28 and TRBJ1-5; tentatively, D is TRBD1 (6 bases). CDR1 is MDHEN and CDR2 is SYDVKM in the germline V gene. Trimming shortened V by 6 bases and J by 0 bases, and 15 bases separated the two germline ends. This CDR3 is 16 amino acids long. The CDR3 coding sequence is TGTGCCAGCAGCCAGGGGACGCTGTATAGCAATCAGCCCCAGCATTTT. Translated: CASSQGTLYSNQPQHF.

The chain recombines TRBV14 with TRBJ2-7; TRBD2 is a possible D gene (5 bases). Trimming shortened V by 1 base and J by 2 bases, and 9 bases separated the two germline ends. From germline, CDR1 is SGHDN and CDR2 FVKESK. This CDR3 has 14 residues. The CDR3 region is CASSQGGSPYEQYF. The CDR3 DNA is TGTGCCAGCAGCCAAGGAGGGTCCCCCTACGAGCAGTACTTC.

J is TRBJ2-1 and V is TRBV9; 7 nucleotides agree with TRBD2. V was pared by 0 bases and J by 5 bases, with 8 bases of the junction left unmatched. The V gene's germline CDR1 is SGDLS and CDR2 YYNGEE. The CDR3 is 16 residues long. The CDR3 loop reads CASSVDFAGADNEQFF. CDR3 DNA: TGTGCCAGCAGCGTAGATTTTGCGGGAGCGGACAATGAGCAGTTCTTC.

The chain recombines TRBV28 with TRBJ2-7; possible D gene TRBD2, 5 bases. The CDR3 runs 12 residues. Per the germline V gene, CDR1 is MDHEN and CDR2 is SYDVKM. Trimming stripped 6 bases from V and 0 bases from J, with 6 bases between. The CDR3 DNA reads TGTGCCAGCAGCGGGGACTCCTACGAGCAGTACTTC. It is translated as CASSGDSYEQYF.

This rearrangement joins TRBV27 to TRBJ2-7; perhaps TRBD1 as D (6 bases). The ends were cut back, 3 bases at V and 3 bases at J, with 12 bases in the middle. The length of the CDR3 is 14 residues. Germline loops: CDR1 MNHEY, CDR2 SMNVEV (reference sequence). CDR3 in amino acids: CASSFQGTFYEQYF. The CDR3 region has the DNA TGTGCCAGCAGTTTCCAGGGGACATTCTACGAGCAGTACTTC.

This rearrangement joins TRBV28 to TRBJ2-7, with D possibly being TRBD2 (6 bases). The V end lost 2 bases, the J end lost 6 bases, and 17 bases lay between the germline ends. CDR3 length: 15 amino acids. Germline V gene data show CDR1 as MDHEN and CDR2 as SYDVKM. The CDR3 DNA is TGTGCCAGCAGTTTACCGGGGGAGTTCATCGGCGAGCAGTACTTC. Translation gives CASSLPGEFIGEQYF.

J is TRBJ2-1 and V is TRBV29-1; 7 nucleotides line up with TRBD2. The CDR3 is 10 amino acids. Germline lookup yields CDR1 SQVTM and CDR2 ANQGSEA. The trim removed 7 bases at V and 9 bases at J, leaving 3 bases unmatched. The CDR3 nucleotides are TGCAGCGGGACTAGTGGTGAGCAGTTCTTC. This encodes CSGTSGEQFF.

V and J are TRBV29-1 and TRBJ2-5; 9 bases line up with TRBD1. Germline-derived CDR1 and CDR2 are SQVTM and ANQGSEA. The V and J ends lost 6 bases and 4 bases, in that order; junction bases with no gene match: 9. The CDR3 is 14 amino acids. In DNA form, the CDR3 reads TGCAGCGTGGCCAGGACAGGGGCCCCAGAGACCCAGTACTTC. Its protein product is CSVARTGAPETQYF.

This chain connects TRBV27 to TRBJ1-2; 8 bases line up with TRBD1. The CDR3 is 16 residues long. V lost 5 bases and J lost 3; bases outside the gene matches: 11. Germline loops: CDR1 MNHEY, CDR2 SMNVEV (reference sequence). CDR3 nucleotides: TGTGCCAGCAGTCCCCTGGGCAGGGGGCAGGACTATGGCTACACCTTC. Its protein is CASSPLGRGQDYGYTF.

The chain has TRBV19 and TRBJ2-7; 11 bases are shared with TRBD1. The CDR3 consists of 15 residues. Trimming took 5 bases from V and 3 from J; bases not matched to a gene: 6. The germline V gene encodes CDR1 LNHDA and CDR2 SQIVND (reference sequence). The CDR3 sequence is CASSSSGTGGYEQYF. CDR3 bases: TGTGCCAGTAGTTCCTCCGGGACAGGGGGCTACGAGCAGTACTTC.

The rearrangement links TRBV5-4 to TRBJ2-7; 9 positions agree with TRBD1. Looked up from germline, CDR1 is SGHNT and CDR2 is YYREEE (reference sequence). V was clipped by 2 bases and J by 2 bases; unmatched bases: 5. The CDR3 consists of 15 residues. CDR3 protein: CASSLTRDRAYEQYF. The CDR3 DNA is TGTGCCAGCAGCTTAACCCGGGACAGGGCCTACGAGCAGTACTTC.